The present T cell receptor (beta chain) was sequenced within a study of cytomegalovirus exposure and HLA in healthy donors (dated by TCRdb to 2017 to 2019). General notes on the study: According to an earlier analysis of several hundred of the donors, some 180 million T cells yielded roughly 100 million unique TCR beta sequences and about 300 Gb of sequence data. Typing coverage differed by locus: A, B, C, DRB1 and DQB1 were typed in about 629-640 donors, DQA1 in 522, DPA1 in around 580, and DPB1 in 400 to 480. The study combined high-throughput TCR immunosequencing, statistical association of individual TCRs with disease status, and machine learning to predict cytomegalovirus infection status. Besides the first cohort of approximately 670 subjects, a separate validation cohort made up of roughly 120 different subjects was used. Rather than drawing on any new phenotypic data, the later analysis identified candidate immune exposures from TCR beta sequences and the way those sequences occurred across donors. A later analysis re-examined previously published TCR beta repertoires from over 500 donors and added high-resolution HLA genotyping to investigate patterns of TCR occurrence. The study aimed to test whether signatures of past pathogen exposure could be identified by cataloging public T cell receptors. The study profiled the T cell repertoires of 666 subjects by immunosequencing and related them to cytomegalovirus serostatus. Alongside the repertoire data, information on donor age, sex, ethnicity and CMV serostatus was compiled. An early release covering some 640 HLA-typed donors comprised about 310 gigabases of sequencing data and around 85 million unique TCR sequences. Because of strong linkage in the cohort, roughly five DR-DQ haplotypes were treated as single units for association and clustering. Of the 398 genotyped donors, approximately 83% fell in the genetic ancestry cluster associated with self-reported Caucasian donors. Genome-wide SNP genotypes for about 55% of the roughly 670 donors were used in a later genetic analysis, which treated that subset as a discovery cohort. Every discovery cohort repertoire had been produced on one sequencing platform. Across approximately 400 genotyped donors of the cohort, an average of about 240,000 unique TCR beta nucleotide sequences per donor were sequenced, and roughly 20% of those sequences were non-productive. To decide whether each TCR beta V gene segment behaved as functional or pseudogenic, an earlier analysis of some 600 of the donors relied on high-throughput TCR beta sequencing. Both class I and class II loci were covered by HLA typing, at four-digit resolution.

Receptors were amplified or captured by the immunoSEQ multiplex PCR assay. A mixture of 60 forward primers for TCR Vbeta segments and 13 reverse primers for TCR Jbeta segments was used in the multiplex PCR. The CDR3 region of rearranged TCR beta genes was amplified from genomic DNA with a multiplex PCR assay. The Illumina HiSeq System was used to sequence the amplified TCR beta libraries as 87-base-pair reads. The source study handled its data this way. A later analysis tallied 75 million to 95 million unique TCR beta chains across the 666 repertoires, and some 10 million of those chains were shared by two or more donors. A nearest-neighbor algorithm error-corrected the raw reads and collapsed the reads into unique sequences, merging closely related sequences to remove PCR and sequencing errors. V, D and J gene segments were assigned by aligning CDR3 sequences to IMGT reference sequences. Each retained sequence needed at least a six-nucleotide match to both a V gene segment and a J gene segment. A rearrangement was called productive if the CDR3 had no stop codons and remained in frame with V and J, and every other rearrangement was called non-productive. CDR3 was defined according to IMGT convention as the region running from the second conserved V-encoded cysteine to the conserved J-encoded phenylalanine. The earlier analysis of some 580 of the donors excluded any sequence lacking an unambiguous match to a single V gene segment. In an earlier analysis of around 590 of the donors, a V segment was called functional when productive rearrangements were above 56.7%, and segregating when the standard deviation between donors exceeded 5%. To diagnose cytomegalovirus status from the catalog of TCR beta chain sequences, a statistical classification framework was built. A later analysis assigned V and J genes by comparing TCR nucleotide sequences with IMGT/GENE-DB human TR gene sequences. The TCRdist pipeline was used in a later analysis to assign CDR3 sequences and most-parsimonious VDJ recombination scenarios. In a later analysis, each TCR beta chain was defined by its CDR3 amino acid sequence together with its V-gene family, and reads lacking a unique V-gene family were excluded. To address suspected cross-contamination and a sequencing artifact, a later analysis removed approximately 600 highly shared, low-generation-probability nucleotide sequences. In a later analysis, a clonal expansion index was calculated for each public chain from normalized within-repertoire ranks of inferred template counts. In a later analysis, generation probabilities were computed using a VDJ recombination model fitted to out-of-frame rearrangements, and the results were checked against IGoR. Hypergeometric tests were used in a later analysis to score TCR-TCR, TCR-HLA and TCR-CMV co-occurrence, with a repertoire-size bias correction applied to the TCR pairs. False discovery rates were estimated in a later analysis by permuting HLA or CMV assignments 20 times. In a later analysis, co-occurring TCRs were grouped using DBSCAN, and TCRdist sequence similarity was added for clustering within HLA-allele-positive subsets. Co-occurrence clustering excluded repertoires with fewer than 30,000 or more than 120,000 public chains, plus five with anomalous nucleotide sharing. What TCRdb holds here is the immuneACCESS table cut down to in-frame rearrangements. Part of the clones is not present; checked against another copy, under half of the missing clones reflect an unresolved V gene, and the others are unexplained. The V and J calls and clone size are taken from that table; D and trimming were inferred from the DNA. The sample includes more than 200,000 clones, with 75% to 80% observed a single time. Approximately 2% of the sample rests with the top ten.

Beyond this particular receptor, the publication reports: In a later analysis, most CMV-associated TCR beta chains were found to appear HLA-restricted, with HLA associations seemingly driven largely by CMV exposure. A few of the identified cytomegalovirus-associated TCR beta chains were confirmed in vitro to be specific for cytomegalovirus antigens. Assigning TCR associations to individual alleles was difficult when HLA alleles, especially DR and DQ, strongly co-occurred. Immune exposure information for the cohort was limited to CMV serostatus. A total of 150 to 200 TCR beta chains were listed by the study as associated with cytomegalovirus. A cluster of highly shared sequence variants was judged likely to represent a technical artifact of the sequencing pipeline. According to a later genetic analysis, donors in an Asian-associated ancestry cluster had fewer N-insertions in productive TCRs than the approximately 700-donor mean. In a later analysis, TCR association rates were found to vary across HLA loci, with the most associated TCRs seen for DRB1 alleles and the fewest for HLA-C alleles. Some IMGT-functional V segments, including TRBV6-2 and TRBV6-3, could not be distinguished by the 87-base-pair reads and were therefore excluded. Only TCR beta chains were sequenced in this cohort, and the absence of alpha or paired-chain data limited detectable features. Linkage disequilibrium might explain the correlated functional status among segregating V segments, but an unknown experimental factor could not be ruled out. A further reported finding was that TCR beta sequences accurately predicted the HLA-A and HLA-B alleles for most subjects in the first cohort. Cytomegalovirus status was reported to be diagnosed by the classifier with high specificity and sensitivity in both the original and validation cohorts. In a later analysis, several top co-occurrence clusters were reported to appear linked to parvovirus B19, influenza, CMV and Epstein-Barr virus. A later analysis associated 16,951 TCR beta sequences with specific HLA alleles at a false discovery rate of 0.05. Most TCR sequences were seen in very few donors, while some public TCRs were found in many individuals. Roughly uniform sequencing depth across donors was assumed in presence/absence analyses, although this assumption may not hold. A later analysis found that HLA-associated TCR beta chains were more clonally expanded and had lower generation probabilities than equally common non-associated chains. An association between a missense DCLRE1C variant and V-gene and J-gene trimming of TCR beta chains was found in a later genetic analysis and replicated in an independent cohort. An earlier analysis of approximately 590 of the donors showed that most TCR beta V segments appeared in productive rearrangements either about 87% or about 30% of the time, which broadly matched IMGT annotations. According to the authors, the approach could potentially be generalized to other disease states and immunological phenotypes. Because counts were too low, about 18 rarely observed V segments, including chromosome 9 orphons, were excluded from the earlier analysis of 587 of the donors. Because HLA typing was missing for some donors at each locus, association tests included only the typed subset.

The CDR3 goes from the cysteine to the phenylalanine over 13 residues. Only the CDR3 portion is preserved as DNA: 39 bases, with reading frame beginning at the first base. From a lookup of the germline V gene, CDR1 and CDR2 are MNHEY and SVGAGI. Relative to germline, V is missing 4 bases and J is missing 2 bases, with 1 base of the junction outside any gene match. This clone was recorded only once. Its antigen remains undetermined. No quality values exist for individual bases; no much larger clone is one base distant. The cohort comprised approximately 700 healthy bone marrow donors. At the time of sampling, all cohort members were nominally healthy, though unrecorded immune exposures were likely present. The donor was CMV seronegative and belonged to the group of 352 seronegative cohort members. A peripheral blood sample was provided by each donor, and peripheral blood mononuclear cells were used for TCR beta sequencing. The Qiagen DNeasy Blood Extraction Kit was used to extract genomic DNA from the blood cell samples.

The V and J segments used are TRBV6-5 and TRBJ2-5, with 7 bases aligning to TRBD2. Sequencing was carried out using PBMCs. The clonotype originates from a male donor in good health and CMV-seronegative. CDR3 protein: CASSFSGQETQYF. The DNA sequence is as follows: TGTGCCAGCAGTTTTAGCGGGCAAGAGACCCAGTACTTC.